These 29 T cell receptor beta chains were all obtained from the same sample, sequenced in a study of identical twins. MiXCR, run by TCRdb on the 5' RACE reads, gives a single entry per CDR3 protein. The repertoire holds fewer than 450,000 distinct CDR3 sequences, with approximately 10% as singletons. Sequencing was done on a sample of naive T cells sorted from blood. The source of these receptors is a woman aged 50 to 65 in good health.

In this sample, this clonotype turned up many times. J is TRBJ1-6 and V is TRBV3-1; no reliable D call. The germline V gene has CDR1 LGHDT and CDR2 YNNKEL (reference sequence). This CDR3 comprises 13 residues. The V gene lost 5 bases and the J gene lost 14 bases, with 16 bases spanning the gap. The CDR3 sequence is CASSSGTKQALHF. The DNA for the CDR3 is TGTGCCAGCAGCTCCGGAACTAAGCAGGCCCTCCACTTT.

This clonotype has only a few counts. This chain joins TRBV27 and TRBJ1-1; the match to TRBD1 covers 10 bases. CDR3 length equals 15 residues. The trim removed 4 bases at V and 3 bases at J, leaving 5 bases unmatched. Per the germline V gene, CDR1 is MNHEY and CDR2 is SMNVEV (reference sequence). CDR3 DNA: TGTGCCAGCAGTTCACCCGGGACAGGGGACACTGAAGCTTTCTTT. It is translated as CASSSPGTGDTEAFF.

There are many counts of this clonotype. The CDR3 protein is CASSAGTGQGGTEAFF. In DNA, the CDR3 is TGTGCCAGCAGTGCCGGGACGGGACAGGGCGGAACTGAAGCTTTCTTT. This chain connects TRBV2 to TRBJ1-1; 9 positions match TRBD1. J gave up 5 bases and V 4 bases, and 11 bases lay outside the gene matches. In germline, CDR1 is SNHLY, CDR2 FYNNEI. CDR3 length: 16 amino acids. Variable domain in full (rest from reference TRBV2 and TRBJ1-1): EPEVTQTPSHQVTQMGQEVILRCVPISNHLYFYWYRQILGQKVEFLVSFYNNEISEKSEIFDDQFSVERPDGSNFTLKIRSTKLEDSAMYFCASSAGTGQGGTEAFFGQGTRLTVV.

In this sample, this clonotype turned up a few times. This chain uses TRBV5-6 with TRBJ2-7, with D uncertain. The CDR3 has 15 amino acids. Trimming took off 4 bases at V and 0 bases at J, with 14 bases between the two ends. Per the germline V gene, CDR1 is SGHDT and CDR2 is YYEEEE. The DNA for the CDR3 is TGTGCCAGCAGCCCAGGTGCAGCATTCTCCTACGAGCAGTACTTC. Its translation is CASSPGAAFSYEQYF.

In nucleotides, the CDR3 is TGTGCCAGCAGCTTAGGGCCGGGACAGGGCGAATACGAGCAGTACTTC. It yields the protein CASSLGPGQGEYEQYF. V is TRBV7-9 and J is TRBJ2-7; 9 bases fit TRBD1. CDR3 size: 16 residues. Germline CDR1 is SEHNR and CDR2 is FQNEAQ (reference sequence). The V gene end was trimmed by 1 base and the J gene end by 4 bases; junction bases not matched to a gene: 8.

This clonotype was seen a few times. The chain combines TRBV7-6 with TRBJ1-5; D is unresolved. Germline CDR1 reads SGHVS; CDR2 reads FNYEAQ. This CDR3 is built from 13 residues. V was clipped by 2 bases and J by 6 bases, with 8 bases between them. The CDR3 protein is CASSLNAGQPQHF. The CDR3 DNA is TGTGCCAGCAGCTTAAACGCGGGTCAGCCCCAGCATTTT.

The CDR3 coding sequence is TGCAGTGCTAGAATTGTCGCGGGAGGATTCGATACAGATACGCAGTATTTT. It encodes CSARIVAGGFDTDTQYF. The chain has TRBV20-1 and TRBJ2-3; 8 bases fit TRBD2. The CDR3 consists of 17 residues. CDR1 and CDR2 from the germline V gene are DFQATT and SNEGSKA (reference sequence). V shed 2 bases and J 3 bases; nucleotides not matched to a gene: 13.

This clonotype appeared a few times. V gene TRBV5-1 combines with J gene TRBJ2-7, with D possibly matching TRBD2 (5 bases). Trimming took 2 bases from V and 5 from J, leaving 14 bases between them. The V gene's germline CDR1 is SGHRS and CDR2 YFSETQ. The CDR3 loop spans 14 amino acids. The CDR3 spells CASSFDGSYDEQYV. CDR3 coding DNA: TGCGCCAGCAGCTTCGATGGGAGTTATGACGAGCAGTACGTC.

V and J are TRBV7-2 and TRBJ2-1; 14 nucleotides agree with TRBD2. There are 17 residues in the CDR3. With 2 bases clipped from V and 6 bases from J, the junction kept 6 bases outside the gene matches. Germline-derived CDR1 and CDR2 are SGHTA and FQGNSA. CDR3 region: CASSLRGLAGAGNEQFF. The DNA of the CDR3 is TGTGCCAGCAGCTTACGGGGACTAGCGGGAGCTGGCAATGAGCAGTTCTTC.

The chain uses TRBV3-1 and TRBJ2-7; D gene uncertain. The germline V and J ends were trimmed by 1 base and 4 bases, with 5 bases remaining between them. This CDR3 is built from 12 residues. Germline loops: CDR1 LGHDT, CDR2 YNNKEL (reference sequence). CDR3 bases: TGTGCCAGCAGCCAAGGGCGTTACGAGCAGTACTTC. This gives the protein CASSQGRYEQYF.

A few counts support this clonotype. The rearrangement uses TRBV14 and TRBJ2-2; TRBD1 might be the D (5 bases). The CDR3 is made up of 16 amino acids. V gave up 0 bases and J gave up 4 bases, with 12 bases separating them. From germline, CDR1 is SGHDN and CDR2 FVKESK. CDR3 bases: TGTGCCAGCAGCCAAGACCAAGGGGCCCTCACCGGGGAGCTGTTTTTT. Translating gives CASSQDQGALTGELFF.

In this sample, this clonotype turned up many times. The rearrangement joins TRBV12-3 or TRBV12-4 to TRBJ1-2; 9 bases line up with TRBD1. The CDR3 sequence is 14 residues long. The V gene end was trimmed by 5 bases and the J gene end by 8 bases; junction bases not matched to a gene: 9. In DNA, the CDR3 is TGTGCCAGCAGTCCCACAGGGGGCGTTGGGGGCTACACCTTC. Protein: CASSPTGGVGGYTF.

This clonotype was seen only a few times. CDR3 DNA sequence: TGCGCCAGCAGCCCCAACCAAGGGCGCCCGGCCGGTAACACTGAAGCTTTCTTT. Amino acids: CASSPNQGRPAGNTEAFF. The chain is built from TRBV5-1 and TRBJ1-1; D remains unclear. In germline, CDR1 is SGHRS, CDR2 YFSETQ. Trimming took off 4 bases at V and 2 bases at J, with 24 bases between the two ends. The CDR3 contains 18 residues.

For this clonotype: The junction departs from germline at one end; a sequencing error may be responsible. V usage is TRBV6-1 and J usage is TRBJ1-4; 7 bases fit TRBD1. This CDR3 is built from 14 residues. CDR1 and CDR2 (germline): MNHNS, SASEGT. CDR3 amino acids: CASSRTGRDEKLSF. The CDR3 DNA reads as TGTGCCAGCAGTAGGACAGGTCGGGATGAAAAACTGTCTTTT.

This clonotype has ten or more counts. The chain has TRBV12-3 or TRBV12-4 and TRBJ1-1; no clear D gene. The V end was cut by 7 bases, the J end by 0 bases, with 9 bases between. This CDR3 is built from 13 residues. The CDR3 nucleotides read TGTGCCAGCACTAACCTTGTGAACACTGAAGCTTTCTTT. The encoded protein is CASTNLVNTEAFF.

This clonotype occurred many times. The chain combines TRBV12-3 or TRBV12-4 with TRBJ1-2, with TRBD1 identical over 7 bases. With V trimmed by 10 bases and J by 5 bases, 19 bases remained unmatched. This CDR3 region has 16 residues. In nucleotides, the CDR3 is TGTGCCACCTCCCCCGACGGGACAGCTACCTCTTATGGCTACACCTTC. Its translation: CATSPDGTATSYGYTF.

This clonotype was seen only a few times. The chain links TRBV6-6 to TRBJ1-1, with D possibly being TRBD1 (6 bases). The CDR3 runs 16 residues. In germline, CDR1 is MNHNY, CDR2 SVGAGI (reference sequence). The V and J ends lost 7 bases and 6 bases respectively, with 24 bases between them. CDR3: CASISSPGHRSPEAFF. As DNA, the CDR3 is TGTGCCAGCATTTCTTCCCCGGGACATCGGTCCCCTGAAGCTTTCTTT.

This clonotype was seen a few times. J is TRBJ2-1 and V is TRBV7-8; TRBD2 matches 7 bases. Losses at the gene ends were 6 bases for V and 2 bases for J; bases not matched to a gene: 7. Germline V CDR1 and CDR2: SGHVS, FQNEAQ. This CDR3 region has 15 residues. The DNA for the CDR3 is TGTGCCAGCAGGCAGCGGGATTCTACCTACAATGAGCAGTTCTTC. This translates into CASRQRDSTYNEQFF.

The table lists this clonotype with a few counts. CDR3 DNA: TGTGCCAGCAGTCTCAAGACAGATACGCAGTATTTT. Its translation: CASSLKTDTQYF. The rearrangement links TRBV11-3 to TRBJ2-3; no firm D call. Germline loops: CDR1 SGHNT, CDR2 YENEEA. V dropped 6 bases and J dropped 3 bases, with 7 bases sitting between them. The CDR3 spans 12 residues. Looking up the rest from reference TRBV11-3 and TRBJ2-3 gives the full variable domain: EAGVVQSPRYKIIEKKQPVAFWCNPISGHNTLYWYLQNLGQGPELLIRYENEEAVDDSQLPKDRFSAERLKGVDSTLKIQPAELGDSAVYLCASSLKTDTQYFGPGTRLTVL.

This clonotype was seen ten or more times. This chain uses TRBV28 with TRBJ2-3, with D unclear. CDR1 is MDHEN, CDR2 SYDVKM, per germline. With 7 bases removed from V and 1 base from J, the gap between germline ends came to 18 bases. CDR3 length equals 16 residues. The chain's CDR3 is CASTTSPSWGTDTQYF. In DNA form, the CDR3 reads TGTGCCAGCACAACATCACCGAGTTGGGGCACAGATACGCAGTATTTT. The variable domain in full, with the rest retrieved from reference TRBV28 and TRBJ2-3, is DVKVTQSSRYLVKRTGEKVFLECVQDMDHENMFWYRQDPGLGLRLIYFSYDVKMKEKGDIPEGYSVSREKKERFSLILESASTNQTSMYLCASTTSPSWGTDTQYFGPGTRLTVL.

The rearrangement joins TRBV12-5 to TRBJ2-3; D remains unclear. The CDR3 is 15 residues long. In germline, CDR1 is LGHNT, CDR2 FRNRAP. V lost 1 base, J lost 2 bases, and 10 bases lay in between. The CDR3 loop is CASGLEGSFTDTQYF. As DNA, the CDR3 is TGTGCTAGTGGTTTGGAGGGATCCTTCACAGATACGCAGTATTTT.

The gene calls are TRBV7-8 and TRBJ1-1; D is possibly TRBD1 (6 bases). CDR1 is SGHVS and CDR2 is FQNEAQ in the germline V gene. This CDR3 spans 14 amino acids. The CDR3 coding sequence is TGTATAACGGGACACCGAACGATGAGCACTGAAGCTTTCTTT. Protein product: CITGHRTMSTEAFF.

In this sample, this clonotype turned up a few times. This rearrangement joins TRBV6-5 to TRBJ1-2; the D is unclear. The V and J ends lost 2 bases and 0 bases respectively, with 4 bases between them. The CDR3 runs to 13 residues. CDR1 is MNHEY, CDR2 SVGAGI, per germline. The CDR3 loop is CASSYGPNYGYTF. The CDR3 DNA follows: TGTGCCAGCAGTTACGGCCCTAACTATGGCTACACCTTC.

The chain couples TRBV3-1 to TRBJ1-2; D is unresolved. The ends were cut back, 4 bases at V and 2 bases at J, with 17 bases in the middle. This CDR3 comprises 16 residues. In germline, CDR1 is LGHDT, CDR2 YNNKEL (reference sequence). The CDR3 DNA reads TGTGCCAGCAGCCCACTCGGAGGCAGAAACAACTATGGCTACACCTTC. As protein: CASSPLGGRNNYGYTF.

This clonotype showed up just a few times. This chain connects TRBV11-2 to TRBJ1-5; tentatively, D is TRBD1 (6 bases). In germline, CDR1 is SGHAT, CDR2 FQNNGV. The CDR3 is made up of 15 amino acids. V was clipped by 0 bases and J by 6 bases, with 12 bases between them. CDR3 loop: CASSLDRGNSQPQHF. The DNA for the CDR3 is TGTGCCAGCAGCTTAGACAGGGGAAACAGTCAGCCCCAGCATTTT. Full variable domain (rest looked up from reference TRBV11-2 and TRBJ1-5): EAGVAQSPRYKIIEKRQSVAFWCNPISGHATLYWYQQILGQGPKLLIQFQNNGVVDDSQLPKDRFSAERLKGVDSTLKIQPAKLEDSAVYLCASSLDRGNSQPQHFGDGTRLSIL.

This clonotype came up a few times. This sequence joins TRBV29-1 and TRBJ2-7; maybe TRBD2 (6 bases). V was shortened by 8 bases and J by 1 base, with 12 bases between the two germline ends. The CDR3 length is 12 residues. CDR1 is SQVTM, CDR2 ANQGSEA, per germline. CDR3 protein: CSILSGSYEQYF. For the CDR3, the DNA is TGCAGCATCCTAAGCGGGTCCTACGAGCAGTACTTC.

This clonotype was detected ten times or more. The chain has TRBV20-1 and TRBJ1-2; no firm D call. This CDR3 comprises 11 residues. Trimming shortened V by 5 bases and J by 8 bases, and 12 bases separated the two germline ends. CDR1 is DFQATT, CDR2 SNEGSKA, per germline (reference sequence). Here the CDR3 DNA reads TGCAGTGCTCCCCGACTGGACGGCTACACCTTC. Translation gives CSAPRLDGYTF.

The table lists this clonotype with a few counts. The chain employs TRBV30 and TRBJ1-5; D is perhaps TRBD1 (6 bases). The CDR3 spans 13 residues. Trimming took 5 bases from V and 3 from J, leaving 11 bases between them. Germline V lookup: CDR1 GTSNPN, CDR2 SVGIG (reference sequence). The CDR3 region has the DNA TGTGCCTGGGCTGGGGGGCTCAATCAGCCCCAGCATTTT. It encodes CAWAGGLNQPQHF.

This clonotype was picked up many times. The genes are TRBV11-1 and TRBJ2-5; 7 bases line up with TRBD2. The CDR3 sequence is 18 residues long. With V trimmed by 4 bases and J by 2 bases, 16 bases remained unmatched. Germline V gene sequence: CDR1 SGHAT, CDR2 FQDESV (reference sequence). CDR3 DNA: TGTGCCAGCAGCTCCTACCCCCGAGGACTAGGTATACAAGAGACCCAGTACTTC. It translates to CASSSYPRGLGIQETQYF.